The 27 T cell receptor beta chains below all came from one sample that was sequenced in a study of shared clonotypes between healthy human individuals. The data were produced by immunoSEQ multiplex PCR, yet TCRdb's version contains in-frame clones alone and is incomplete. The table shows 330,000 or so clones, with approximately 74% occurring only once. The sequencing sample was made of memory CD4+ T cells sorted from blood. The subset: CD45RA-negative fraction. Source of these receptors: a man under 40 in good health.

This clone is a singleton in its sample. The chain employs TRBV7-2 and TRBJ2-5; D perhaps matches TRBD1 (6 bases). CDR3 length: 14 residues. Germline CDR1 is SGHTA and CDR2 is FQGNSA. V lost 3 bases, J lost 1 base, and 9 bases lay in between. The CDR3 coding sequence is TGTGCCAGCAGCTTCAGGGGACCCCAAGAGACCCAGTACTTC. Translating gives CASSFRGPQETQYF.

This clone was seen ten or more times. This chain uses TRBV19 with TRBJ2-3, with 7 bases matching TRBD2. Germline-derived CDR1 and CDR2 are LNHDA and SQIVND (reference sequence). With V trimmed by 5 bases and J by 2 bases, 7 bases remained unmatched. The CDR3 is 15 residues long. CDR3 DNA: TGTGCCAGTAGTCCTGGCGGGGGTTACACAGATACGCAGTATTTT. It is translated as CASSPGGGYTDTQYF.

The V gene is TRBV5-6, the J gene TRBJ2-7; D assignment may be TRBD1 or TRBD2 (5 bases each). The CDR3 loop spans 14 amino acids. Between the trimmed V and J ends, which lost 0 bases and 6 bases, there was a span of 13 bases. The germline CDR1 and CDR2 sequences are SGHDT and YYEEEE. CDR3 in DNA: TGTGCCAGCAGCTTGGTGGGGGAGCGGTTCGAGCAGTACTTC. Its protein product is CASSLVGERFEQYF.

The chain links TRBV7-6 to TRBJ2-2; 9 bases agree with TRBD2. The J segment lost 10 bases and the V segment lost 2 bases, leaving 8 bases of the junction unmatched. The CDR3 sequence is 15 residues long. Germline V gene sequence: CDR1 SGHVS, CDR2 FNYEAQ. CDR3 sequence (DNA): TGTGCCAGCAGCTTATTTGCGGGAGGGCCGTCGGAGCTGTTTTTT. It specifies CASSLFAGGPSELFF. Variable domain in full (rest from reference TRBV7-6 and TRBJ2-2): GAGVSQSPRYKVTKRGQDVALRCDPISGHVSLYWYRQALGQGPEFLTYFNYEAQQDKSGLPNDRFSAERPEGSISTLTIQRTEQRDSAMYRCASSLFAGGPSELFFGEGSRLTVL.

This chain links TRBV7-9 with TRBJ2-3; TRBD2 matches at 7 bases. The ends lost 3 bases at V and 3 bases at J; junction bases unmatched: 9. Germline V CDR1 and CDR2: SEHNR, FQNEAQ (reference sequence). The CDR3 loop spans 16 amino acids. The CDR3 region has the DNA TGTGCCAGCAGCTTTCCTACACTAGCGACGACAGATACGCAGTATTTT. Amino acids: CASSFPTLATTDTQYF.

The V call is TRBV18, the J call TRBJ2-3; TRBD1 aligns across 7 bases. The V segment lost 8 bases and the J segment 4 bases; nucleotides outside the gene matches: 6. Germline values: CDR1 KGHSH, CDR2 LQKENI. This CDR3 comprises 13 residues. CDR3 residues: CASVEQGPDTQYF. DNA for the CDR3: TGTGCCAGCGTGGAACAGGGGCCAGATACGCAGTATTTT.

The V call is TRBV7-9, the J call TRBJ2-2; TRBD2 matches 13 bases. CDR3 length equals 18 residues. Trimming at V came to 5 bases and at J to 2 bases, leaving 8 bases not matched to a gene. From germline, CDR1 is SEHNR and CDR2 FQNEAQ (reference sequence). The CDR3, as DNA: TGTGCCAGCAGCCCGAGGGGACTAGCGGGACATAACACCGGGGAGCTGTTTTTT. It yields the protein CASSPRGLAGHNTGELFF. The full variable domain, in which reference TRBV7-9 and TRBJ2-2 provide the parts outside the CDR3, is DTGVSQNPRHKITKRGQNVTFRCDPISEHNRLYWYRQTLGQGPEFLTYFQNEAQLEKSRLLSDRFSAERPKGSFSTLEIQRTEQGDSAMYLCASSPRGLAGHNTGELFFGEGSRLTVL.

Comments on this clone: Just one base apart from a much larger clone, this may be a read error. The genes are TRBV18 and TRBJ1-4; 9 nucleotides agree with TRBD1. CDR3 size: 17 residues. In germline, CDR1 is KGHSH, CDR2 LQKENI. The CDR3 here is CAGSPEGQGSSNEKLFF. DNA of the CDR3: TGTGCCGGCTCACCAGAGGGACAGGGTTCAAGTAATGAAAAACTGTTTTTT.

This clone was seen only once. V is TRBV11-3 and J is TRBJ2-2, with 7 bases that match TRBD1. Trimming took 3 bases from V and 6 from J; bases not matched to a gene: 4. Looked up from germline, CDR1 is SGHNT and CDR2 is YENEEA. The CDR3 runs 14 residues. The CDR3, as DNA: TGTGCCAGCAGCTTTACAGGGGTTGCCGGGGAGCTGTTTTTT. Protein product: CASSFTGVAGELFF.

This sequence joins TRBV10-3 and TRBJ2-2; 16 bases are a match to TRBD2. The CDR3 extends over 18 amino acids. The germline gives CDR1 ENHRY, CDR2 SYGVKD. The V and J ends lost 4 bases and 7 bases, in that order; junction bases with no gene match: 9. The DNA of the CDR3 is TGTGCCATCAGTGTCTCCGGGACTAGCGGGAGGGCCGGCGGGGAGCTGTTTTTT. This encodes CAISVSGTSGRAGGELFF.

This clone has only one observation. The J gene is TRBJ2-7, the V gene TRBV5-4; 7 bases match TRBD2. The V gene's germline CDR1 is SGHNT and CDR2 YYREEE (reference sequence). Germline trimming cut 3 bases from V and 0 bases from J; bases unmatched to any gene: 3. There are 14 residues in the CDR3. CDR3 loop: CASSSGDYSYEQYF. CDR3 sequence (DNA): TGTGCCAGCAGCTCGGGGGACTACTCCTACGAGCAGTACTTC.

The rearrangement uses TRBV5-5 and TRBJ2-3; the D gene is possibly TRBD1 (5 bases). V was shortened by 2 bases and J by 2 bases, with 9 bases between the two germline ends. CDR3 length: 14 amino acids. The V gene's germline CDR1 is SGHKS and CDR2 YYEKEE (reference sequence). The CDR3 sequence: CASSFRDYTDTQYF. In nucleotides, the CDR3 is TGTGCCAGCAGCTTCAGGGATTACACAGATACGCAGTATTTT. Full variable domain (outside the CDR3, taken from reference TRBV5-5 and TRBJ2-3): DAGVTQSPTHLIKTRGQQVTLRCSPISGHKSVSWYQQVLGQGPQFIFQYYEKEERGRGNFPDRFSARQFPNYSSELNVNALLLGDSALYLCASSFRDYTDTQYFGPGTRLTVL.

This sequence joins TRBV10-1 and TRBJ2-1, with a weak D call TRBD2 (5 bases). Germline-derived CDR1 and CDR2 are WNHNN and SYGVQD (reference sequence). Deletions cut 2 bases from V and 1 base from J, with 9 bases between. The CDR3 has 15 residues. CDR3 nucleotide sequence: TGCGCCAGCAGTGAGAACGGGATTTCCTACAATGAGCAGTTCTTC. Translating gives CASSENGISYNEQFF.

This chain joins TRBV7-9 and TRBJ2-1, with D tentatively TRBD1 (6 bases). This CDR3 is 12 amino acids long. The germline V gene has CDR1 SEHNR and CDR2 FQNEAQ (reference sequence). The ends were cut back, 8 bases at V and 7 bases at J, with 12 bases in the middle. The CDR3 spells CASQDRKNEQFF. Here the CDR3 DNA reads TGTGCCAGCCAGGACAGAAAAAATGAGCAGTTCTTC.

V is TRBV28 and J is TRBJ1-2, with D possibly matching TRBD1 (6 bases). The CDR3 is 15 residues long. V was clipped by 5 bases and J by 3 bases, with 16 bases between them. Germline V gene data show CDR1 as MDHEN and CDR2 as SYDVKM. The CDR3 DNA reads TGTGCCAGCAGTCAACTGGACAGAACTTACTATGGCTACACCTTC. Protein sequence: CASSQLDRTYYGYTF.

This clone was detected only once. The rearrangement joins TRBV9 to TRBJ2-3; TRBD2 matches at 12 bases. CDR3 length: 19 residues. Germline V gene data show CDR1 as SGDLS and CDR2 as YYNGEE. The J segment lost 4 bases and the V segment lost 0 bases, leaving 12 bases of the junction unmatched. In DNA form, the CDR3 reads TGTGCCAGCAGCGTAGCTTGGGGAGGAAGACTAGCGGGGGCAGATACGCAGTATTTT. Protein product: CASSVAWGGRLAGADTQYF.

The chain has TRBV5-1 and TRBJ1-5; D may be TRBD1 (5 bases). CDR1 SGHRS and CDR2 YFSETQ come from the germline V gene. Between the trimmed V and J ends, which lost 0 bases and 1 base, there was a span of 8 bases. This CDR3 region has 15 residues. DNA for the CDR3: TGCGCCAGCAGCTTGGGAGGGGCGAGCAATCAGCCCCAGCATTTT. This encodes CASSLGGASNQPQHF.

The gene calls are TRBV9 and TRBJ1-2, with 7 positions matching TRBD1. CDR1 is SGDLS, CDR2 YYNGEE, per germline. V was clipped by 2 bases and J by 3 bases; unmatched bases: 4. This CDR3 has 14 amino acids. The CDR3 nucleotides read TGTGCCAGCAGCGTTGGACAGGCGCACTATGGCTACACCTTC. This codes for CASSVGQAHYGYTF. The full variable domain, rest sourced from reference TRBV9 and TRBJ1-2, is DSGVTQTPKHLITATGQRVTLRCSPRSGDLSVYWYQQSLDQGLQFLIQYYNGEERAKGNILERFSAQQFPDLHSELNLSSLELGDSALYFCASSVGQAHYGYTFGSGTRLTVV.

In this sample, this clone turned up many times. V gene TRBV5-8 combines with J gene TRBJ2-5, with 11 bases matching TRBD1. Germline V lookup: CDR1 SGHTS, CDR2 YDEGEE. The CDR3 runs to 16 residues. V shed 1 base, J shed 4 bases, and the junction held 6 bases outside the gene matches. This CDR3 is CASSLLGQGVGETQYF. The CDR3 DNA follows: TGTGCCAGCAGCTTGTTGGGACAGGGGGTTGGAGAGACCCAGTACTTC.

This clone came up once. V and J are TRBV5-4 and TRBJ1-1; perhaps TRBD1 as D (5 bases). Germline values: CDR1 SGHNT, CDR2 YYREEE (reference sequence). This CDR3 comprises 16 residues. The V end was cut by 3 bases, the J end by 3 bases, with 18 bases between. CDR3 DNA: TGTGCCAGCAGCTCCCGAGGGGCGAGGTACGACACTGAAGCTTTCTTT. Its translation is CASSSRGARYDTEAFF.

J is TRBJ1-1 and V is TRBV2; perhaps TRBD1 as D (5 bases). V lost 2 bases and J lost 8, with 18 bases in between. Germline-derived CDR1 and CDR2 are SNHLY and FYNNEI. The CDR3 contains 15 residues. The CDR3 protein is CASSELFRSTGEAFF. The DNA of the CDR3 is TGTGCCAGCAGTGAACTTTTTCGATCAACAGGAGAAGCTTTCTTT.

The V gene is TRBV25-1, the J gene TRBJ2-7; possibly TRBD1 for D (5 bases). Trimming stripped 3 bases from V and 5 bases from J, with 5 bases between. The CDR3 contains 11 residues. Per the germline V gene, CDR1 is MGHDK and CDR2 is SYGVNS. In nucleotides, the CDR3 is TGTGCCAGCAGTGACAGGGACGAGCAGTACTTC. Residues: CASSDRDEQYF.

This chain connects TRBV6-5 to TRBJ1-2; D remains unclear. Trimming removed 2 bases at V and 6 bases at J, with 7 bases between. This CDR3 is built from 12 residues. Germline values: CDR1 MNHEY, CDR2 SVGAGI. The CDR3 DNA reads TGTGCCAGCAGTTACGGGCCTAATGGCTACACCTTC. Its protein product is CASSYGPNGYTF.

Written as DNA, the CDR3 is TGCGCCAGCAGCTTGGCAGCGCAGGGGGGGAACGAGCAGTACTTC. Protein: CASSLAAQGGNEQYF. This rearrangement joins TRBV5-1 to TRBJ2-7, with D perhaps given as TRBD1 or TRBD2 (7 bases each). The ends were cut back, 0 bases at V and 5 bases at J, with 15 bases in the middle. Germline loops: CDR1 SGHRS, CDR2 YFSETQ. CDR3 length: 15 residues.

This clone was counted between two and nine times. CDR3 region: CASSFGTSGQSEQFF. The CDR3 DNA is TGTGCCAGCAGCTTCGGGACTAGCGGGCAGAGTGAGCAGTTCTTC. V and J are TRBV5-4 and TRBJ2-1; TRBD2 agrees at 12 bases. Trimming at V came to 2 bases and at J to 9 bases, leaving 6 bases not matched to a gene. The CDR3 has 15 residues. The germline CDR1 and CDR2 sequences are SGHNT and YYREEE (reference sequence).

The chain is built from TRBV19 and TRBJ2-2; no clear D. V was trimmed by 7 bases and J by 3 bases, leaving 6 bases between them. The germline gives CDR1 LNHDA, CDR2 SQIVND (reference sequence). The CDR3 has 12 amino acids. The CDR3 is CASTRDTGELFF. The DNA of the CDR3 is TGTGCCAGTACTCGGGACACCGGGGAGCTGTTTTTT.

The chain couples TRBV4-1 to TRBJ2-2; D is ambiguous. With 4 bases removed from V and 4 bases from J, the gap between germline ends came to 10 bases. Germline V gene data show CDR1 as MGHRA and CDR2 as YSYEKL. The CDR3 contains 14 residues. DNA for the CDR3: TGCGCCAGCAGCCCCTCGGCTACCACCGGGGAGCTGTTTTTT. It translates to CASSPSATTGELFF.